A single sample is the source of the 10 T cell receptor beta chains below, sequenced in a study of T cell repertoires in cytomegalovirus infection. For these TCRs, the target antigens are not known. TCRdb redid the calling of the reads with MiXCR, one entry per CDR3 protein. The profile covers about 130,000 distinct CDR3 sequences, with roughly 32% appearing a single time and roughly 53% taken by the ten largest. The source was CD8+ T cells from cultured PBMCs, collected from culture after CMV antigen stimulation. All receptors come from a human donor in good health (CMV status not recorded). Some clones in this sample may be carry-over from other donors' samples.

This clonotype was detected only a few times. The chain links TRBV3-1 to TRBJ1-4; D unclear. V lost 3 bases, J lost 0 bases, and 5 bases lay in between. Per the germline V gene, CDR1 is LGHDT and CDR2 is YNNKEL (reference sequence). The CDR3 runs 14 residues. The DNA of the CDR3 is TGTGCCAGCAGCCAGGCTACAACTAATGAAAAACTGTTTTTT. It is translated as CASSQATTNEKLFF.

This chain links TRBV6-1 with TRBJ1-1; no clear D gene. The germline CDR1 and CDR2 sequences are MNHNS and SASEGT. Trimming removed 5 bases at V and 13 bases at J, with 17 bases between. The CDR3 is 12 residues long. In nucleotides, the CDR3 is TGTGCCAGCAGTTATCAGACCCCTTGGGGTTTCTTT. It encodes CASSYQTPWGFF.

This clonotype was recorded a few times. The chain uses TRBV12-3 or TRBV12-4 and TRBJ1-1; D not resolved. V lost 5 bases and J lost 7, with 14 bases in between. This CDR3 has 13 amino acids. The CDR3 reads CASSPGSRIEAFF. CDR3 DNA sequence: TGTGCCAGCAGTCCGGGATCACGAATTGAAGCTTTCTTT.

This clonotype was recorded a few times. The CDR3 DNA sequence: TGTGCCAGCAGCCCGAATGACAGGGTCGAAGCTTTCTTT. Translation: CASSPNDRVEAFF. The chain couples TRBV7-6 to TRBJ1-1; 7 positions match TRBD1. CDR1 SGHVS and CDR2 FNYEAQ come from the germline V gene. Germline trimming cut 5 bases from V and 8 bases from J; bases unmatched to any gene: 8. This CDR3 has 13 amino acids.

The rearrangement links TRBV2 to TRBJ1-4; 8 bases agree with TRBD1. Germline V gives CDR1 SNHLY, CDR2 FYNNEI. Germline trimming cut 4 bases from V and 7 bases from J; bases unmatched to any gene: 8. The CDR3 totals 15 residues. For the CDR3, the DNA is TGTGCCAGCAGTGCGTGGACAGGGATTTTTGAAAAACTGTTTTTT. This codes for CASSAWTGIFEKLFF.

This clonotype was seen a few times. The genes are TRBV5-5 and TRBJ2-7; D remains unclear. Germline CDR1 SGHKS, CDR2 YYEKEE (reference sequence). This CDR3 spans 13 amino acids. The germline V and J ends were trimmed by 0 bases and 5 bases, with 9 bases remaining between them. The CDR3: CASSLAIGHEQYF. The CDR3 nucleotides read TGTGCCAGCAGCTTGGCCATCGGTCACGAGCAGTACTTC.

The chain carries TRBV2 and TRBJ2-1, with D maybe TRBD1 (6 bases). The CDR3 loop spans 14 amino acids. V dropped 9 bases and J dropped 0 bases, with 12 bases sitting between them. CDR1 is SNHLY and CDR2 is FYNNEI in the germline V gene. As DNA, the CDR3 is TGTGCCAGAGAACAGGGAAGCTCCTACAATGAGCAGTTCTTC. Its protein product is CAREQGSSYNEQFF.

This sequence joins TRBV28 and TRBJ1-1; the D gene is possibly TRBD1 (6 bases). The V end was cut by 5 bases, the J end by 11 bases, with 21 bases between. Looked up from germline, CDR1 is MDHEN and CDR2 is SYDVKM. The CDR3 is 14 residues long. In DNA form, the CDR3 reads TGTGCCAGCAGTCCTCGCCGGGGGGCCCCGAGGGCTTTCTTT. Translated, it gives CASSPRRGAPRAFF.

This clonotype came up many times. In DNA form, the CDR3 reads TGTGCCAGCAGCTTAAATCCAAACACCGGGGAGCTGTTTTTT. Its translation: CASSLNPNTGELFF. The V gene is TRBV7-9, the J gene TRBJ2-2, with no clear D. V was pared by 2 bases and J by 2 bases, with 6 bases between. Germline-derived CDR1 and CDR2 are SEHNR and FQNEAQ (reference sequence). There are 14 residues in the CDR3.

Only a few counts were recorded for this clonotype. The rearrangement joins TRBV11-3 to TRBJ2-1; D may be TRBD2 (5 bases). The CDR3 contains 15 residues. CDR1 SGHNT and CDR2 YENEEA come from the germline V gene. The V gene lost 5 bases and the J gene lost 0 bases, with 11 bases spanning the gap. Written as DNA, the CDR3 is TGTGCCAGCAGCCCCGGGATAAGCTCCTACAATGAGCAGTTCTTC. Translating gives CASSPGISSYNEQFF. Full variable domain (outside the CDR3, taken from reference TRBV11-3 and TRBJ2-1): EAGVVQSPRYKIIEKKQPVAFWCNPISGHNTLYWYLQNLGQGPELLIRYENEEAVDDSQLPKDRFSAERLKGVDSTLKIQPAELGDSAVYLCASSPGISSYNEQFFGPGTRLTVL.